This is a list of T cell receptor beta chains from one sample in a study of T cell responses to AZD1222 COVID-19 vaccine. Clones were sequenced by immunoSEQ multiplex PCR, and TCRdb holds only the in-frame ones, with some missing. The profile shows fewer than 200,000 clones, 85% to 90% of them singletons. The sample was peripheral blood, taken on day 0 of AZD1222 vaccination. These receptors were collected from an adult in good health. Each CDR3 is given with its conserved first and last residue. D genes are given only for firm matches. Expanded clones are given a class, and other clones once, few, many or no size at all.

clone_size	v_call	d_call	j_call	cdr3_nt	cdr3_aa
NA	TRBV19	TRBD2	TRBJ2-1	TGTGCCAGTAGCACCGGGACTAGAACCTACAATGAGCAGTTCTTC	CASSTGTRTYNEQFF
NA	TRBV11-1	TRBD2	TRBJ2-7	TGTGCCAGCAGCTCGGGACTAGCGACCTACGAGCAGTACTTC	CASSSGLATYEQYF
NA	TRBV11-2	NA	TRBJ2-5	TGTGCCAGCAGCTCCGTTGCCCGGGGGCTGGAAGAGACCCAGTACTTC	CASSSVARGLEETQYF
once	TRBV5-4	NA	TRBJ2-7	TGTGCCAGCAGCTCACAGTACGAGCAGTACTTC	CASSSQYEQYF
few	TRBV7-3	NA	TRBJ1-1	TGTGCCAGCAGCTCAACGGGCACTGAAGCTTTCTTT	CASSSTGTEAFF
NA	TRBV3-1/TRBV3-2	TRBD2	TRBJ2-1	TGTGCCAGCAGCCAACGGGGACTAGCGGGGGGCAATGAGCAGTTCTTC	CASSQRGLAGGNEQFF
NA	TRBV6-5	TRBD1	TRBJ1-4	TGTGCCAGCAGCCCGACAGGGATCGGTGAAAAACTGTTTTTT	CASSPTGIGEKLFF
few	TRBV7-2	TRBD1	TRBJ1-5	TGTGCCAGCAGCTCGGGACAGTATAGCAATCAGCCCCAGCATTTT	CASSSGQYSNQPQHF
NA	TRBV5-4	NA	TRBJ1-2	TGTGCCAGCAGCTCACAACCTGAGGCTGGCTACACCTTC	CASSSQPEAGYTF
NA	TRBV28	TRBD1	TRBJ1-5	TGTGCCAGCTTTGGCTCGGGACAGGGTAGGGATCAGCCCCAGCATTTT	CASFGSGQGRDQPQHF
once	TRBV6-5	TRBD1	TRBJ1-5	TGTGCCAGCAGTTTTTCGGGACAGGACAATCAGCCCCAGCATTTT	CASSFSGQDNQPQHF
NA	TRBV4-1	NA	TRBJ2-1	TGCGCCAGCAGCCAAGGGACAGGGAGGGGCAATGAGCAGTTCTTC	CASSQGTGRGNEQFF
NA	TRBV18	NA	TRBJ2-5	TGTGCCAGCTCACCCGGGAAGGGGGGGCAAGAGACCCAGTACTTC	CASSPGKGGQETQYF
NA	TRBV7-2	TRBD1	TRBJ1-2	TGTGCCAGCAGCTACGGGACAGGGGGCAACTATGGCTACACCTTC	CASSYGTGGNYGYTF
NA	TRBV7-3	TRBD2	TRBJ2-5	TGTGCCAGCGCCGGGGGGGCCGGAGAGACCCAGTACTTC	CASAGGAGETQYF
NA	TRBV6-1	TRBD1	TRBJ1-2	TGTGCCAGCAGTGAAGCCGGGACAGTGTATGGCTACACCTTC	CASSEAGTVYGYTF
NA	TRBV19	NA	TRBJ1-1	TGTGCCAGTAGTACTCTCCAAGCCACAGCTCGGAACACTGAAGCTTTCTTT	CASSTLQATARNTEAFF
NA	TRBV11-3	TRBD1	TRBJ2-2	TGTGCCAGCAGCTTCCGGACAGGGGATACCGGGGAGCTGTTTTTT	CASSFRTGDTGELFF
few	TRBV7-9	TRBD1	TRBJ2-2	TGTGCCAGCAGCGCCGGGACAGACACCGGGGAGCTGTTTTTT	CASSAGTDTGELFF
NA	TRBV6-6	TRBD1	TRBJ1-2	TGTGCCAGCAGTTACGGGACAGGGGGCGACTATGGCTACACCTTC	CASSYGTGGDYGYTF
NA	TRBV28	NA	TRBJ2-5	TGTGCCAGCAGTTCATTAGGTCTACAGACGGCAGAGACCCAGTACTTC	CASSSLGLQTAETQYF
NA	TRBV6-6	NA	TRBJ2-7	TGTGCCAGCAGTTACGGAATGGCTGGCGAGCAGTACTTC	CASSYGMAGEQYF
once	TRBV6-5	TRBD1	TRBJ2-3	TGTGCCAGCAGTCACAGGGGTCCAGATACGCAGTATTTT	CASSHRGPDTQYF
NA	TRBV7-2	NA	TRBJ2-3	TGTGCCAGCAGCCCTCCGGGACCTATGGCAGATACGCAGTATTTT	CASSPPGPMADTQYF
NA	TRBV9	NA	TRBJ1-2	TGTGCCAGCAGCGCTGACTACTCGGGAGCTAACTATGGCTACACCTTC	CASSADYSGANYGYTF
NA	TRBV7-2	NA	TRBJ1-4	TGTGCCAGCAGCTTAGGGAGCAGGACGGAAAAACTGTTTTTT	CASSLGSRTEKLFF
NA	TRBV19	NA	TRBJ1-6	TGTGCCAGTAGTATGGGGGGGGATTCACCCCTCCACTTT	CASSMGGDSPLHF
NA	TRBV20-1	NA	TRBJ1-5	TGCAGTGCTAGTGGGGGAGGTAATCAGCCCCAGCATTTT	CSASGGGNQPQHF
NA	TRBV27	NA	TRBJ2-5	TGTGCCAGCAGTTTATTAGGGATTAGGGAGACCCAGTACTTC	CASSLLGIRETQYF
NA	TRBV9	NA	TRBJ2-5	TGTGCCAGCAGCGTAGTGGGGGTGGAAGGAGAGACCCAGTACTTC	CASSVVGVEGETQYF
few	TRBV2	NA	TRBJ2-1	TGTGCCAGCAGTCCCTCTTACAATGAGCAGTTCTTC	CASSPSYNEQFF
NA	TRBV2	TRBD1	TRBJ1-2	TGTGCCAGCAGTAGACCGGGACAGGGGTTAGGCTACACCTTC	CASSRPGQGLGYTF
NA	TRBV10-3	TRBD1	TRBJ1-1	TGTGCCCAGACCAGGGACAGGAACACTGAAGCTTTCTTT	CAQTRDRNTEAFF
NA	TRBV6-5	NA	TRBJ1-5	TGTGCCAGCAGTCCTGACAGCTTCATCGGGCCCCAGCATTTT	CASSPDSFIGPQHF
NA	TRBV7-3	NA	TRBJ2-7	TGTGCCAGCAGCTTATCCAGGGGCTCTAACTACGAGCAGTACTTC	CASSLSRGSNYEQYF
NA	TRBV6-5	NA	TRBJ2-7	TGTGCCAGCAGTTTCTCGGGGCCCCCATACGAGCAGTACTTC	CASSFSGPPYEQYF
NA	TRBV15	TRBD2	TRBJ2-2	TGTGCCACCAGCAGAGATCGGACTAGCGGGGCTGCCGGGGAGCTGTTTTTT	CATSRDRTSGAAGELFF
NA	TRBV28	TRBD1	TRBJ1-2	TGTGCCAGCAGGGGGATGGACAGGGACGGCTACACCTTC	CASRGMDRDGYTF
NA	TRBV28	NA	TRBJ2-7	TGTGCCAGCAGTTCCCCTCTCGTTGTGGGCCAGAGCTCCTACGAGCAGTACTTC	CASSSPLVVGQSSYEQYF
NA	TRBV9	NA	TRBJ2-3	TGTGCCAGCAGCGTAGTGGCTACAGATACGCAGTATTTT	CASSVVATDTQYF
NA	TRBV9	NA	TRBJ2-2	TGTGCCAGCAGCGTAGGGAAAAGGCCCGGGGAGCTGTTTTTT	CASSVGKRPGELFF
NA	TRBV12-3/TRBV12-4	NA	TRBJ2-1	TGTGCCACTCTCAGGGACAATGAGCAGTTCTTC	CATLRDNEQFF
NA	TRBV19	TRBD1	TRBJ2-7	TGTGCCAGTAGTATATCCGGACAGGGCTCCTACGAGCAGTACTTC	CASSISGQGSYEQYF
NA	TRBV7-9	NA	TRBJ2-2	TGTGCCAGCAGCTTTCCCCGCGGGGAGCTGTTTTTT	CASSFPRGELFF
NA	TRBV5-1	NA	TRBJ2-7	TGCGCCAGCAGCCCCGAACCCTGGACAAGGAGGGAGTACGAGCAGTACTTC	CASSPEPWTRREYEQYF
NA	TRBV24-1	NA	TRBJ1-2	TGTGCCATCTTTGGACAGAACTATGGCTACACCTTC	CAIFGQNYGYTF
NA	TRBV9	TRBD1	TRBJ2-7	TGTGCCAGCAGCCCAGCCGGGACAGGGGTACCCTCCTTGGTCTTC	CASSPAGTGVPSLVF
NA	TRBV30	TRBD2	TRBJ2-7	TGTGCCTGGAGTTTCCCCGGGACTAGTTACGAGCAGTACTTC	CAWSFPGTSYEQYF
once	TRBV18	TRBD2	TRBJ2-3	TGTGCCAGCTCACAGGGGCTAGCGGGAGTTTCAGATACGCAGTATTTT	CASSQGLAGVSDTQYF
NA	TRBV25-1	TRBD1	TRBJ2-5	TGTGCCAGCAGAAGGGACAGTCTAGGACAAGAGACCCAGTACTTC	CASRRDSLGQETQYF
NA	TRBV7-2	NA	TRBJ2-7	TGTGCCAGCAGCTTCGGGGCCCCGGGGGCCCACGAGCAGTACTTC	CASSFGAPGAHEQYF
NA	TRBV11-2	NA	TRBJ2-2	TGTGCCAGCAGCTTAGATGACTACCTGAACACCGGGGAGCTGTTTTTT	CASSLDDYLNTGELFF
NA	TRBV11-3	NA	TRBJ1-1	TGTGCCAGCAGCCCGCGGGAGGGGATAGGCACTGAAGCTTTCTTT	CASSPREGIGTEAFF
NA	TRBV6-6	NA	TRBJ1-1	TGTGCCAGCACCCTGATGGCCAATCGAGCTTTCTTT	CASTLMANRAFF
NA	TRBV5-1	NA	TRBJ1-2	TGCGCCAGCAGCGAGGCAGGGTATGGCTACACCTTC	CASSEAGYGYTF